Included here is one T cell receptor beta chain sequence, with context. The antigen remains undetermined. The data originate from a study of T cells expressing NK-cell markers. Across the study: HCMV seropositivity characterized seven of the eight sequenced donors, and seronegativity one. Study-wide findings and caveats: These same clonotypes (in several donors) also led the CD3+CD56-NKG2C+ fraction. NKG2C+ dominant clonotype frequencies in six or seven donors were roughly 1.0-7.0% of CD8+ T cells.

Per germline, CDR1 SGHTA and CDR2 FQGTGA. This CDR3 region has 13 residues. UMI-tagged 5'RACE template switching yielded the TCR beta cDNA. Reprocessing the 5' RACE reads, TCRdb reports a single entry for every CDR3 protein and omits DNA. The sample has around 470,000 distinct CDR3 sequences. The sequencing input was blood T cells: a sorted CD56 or NKG2C T cell subset, CD4+ or CD8+ T cells, or bulk PBMC T cells (not recorded which). This receptor was taken from a woman aged 50 to 60 in good health. The chain couples TRBV7-3 to TRBJ2-1; checking the TCRdb D call of TRBD1 is not possible without DNA. CDR3: CASSFTGGNEQFF.